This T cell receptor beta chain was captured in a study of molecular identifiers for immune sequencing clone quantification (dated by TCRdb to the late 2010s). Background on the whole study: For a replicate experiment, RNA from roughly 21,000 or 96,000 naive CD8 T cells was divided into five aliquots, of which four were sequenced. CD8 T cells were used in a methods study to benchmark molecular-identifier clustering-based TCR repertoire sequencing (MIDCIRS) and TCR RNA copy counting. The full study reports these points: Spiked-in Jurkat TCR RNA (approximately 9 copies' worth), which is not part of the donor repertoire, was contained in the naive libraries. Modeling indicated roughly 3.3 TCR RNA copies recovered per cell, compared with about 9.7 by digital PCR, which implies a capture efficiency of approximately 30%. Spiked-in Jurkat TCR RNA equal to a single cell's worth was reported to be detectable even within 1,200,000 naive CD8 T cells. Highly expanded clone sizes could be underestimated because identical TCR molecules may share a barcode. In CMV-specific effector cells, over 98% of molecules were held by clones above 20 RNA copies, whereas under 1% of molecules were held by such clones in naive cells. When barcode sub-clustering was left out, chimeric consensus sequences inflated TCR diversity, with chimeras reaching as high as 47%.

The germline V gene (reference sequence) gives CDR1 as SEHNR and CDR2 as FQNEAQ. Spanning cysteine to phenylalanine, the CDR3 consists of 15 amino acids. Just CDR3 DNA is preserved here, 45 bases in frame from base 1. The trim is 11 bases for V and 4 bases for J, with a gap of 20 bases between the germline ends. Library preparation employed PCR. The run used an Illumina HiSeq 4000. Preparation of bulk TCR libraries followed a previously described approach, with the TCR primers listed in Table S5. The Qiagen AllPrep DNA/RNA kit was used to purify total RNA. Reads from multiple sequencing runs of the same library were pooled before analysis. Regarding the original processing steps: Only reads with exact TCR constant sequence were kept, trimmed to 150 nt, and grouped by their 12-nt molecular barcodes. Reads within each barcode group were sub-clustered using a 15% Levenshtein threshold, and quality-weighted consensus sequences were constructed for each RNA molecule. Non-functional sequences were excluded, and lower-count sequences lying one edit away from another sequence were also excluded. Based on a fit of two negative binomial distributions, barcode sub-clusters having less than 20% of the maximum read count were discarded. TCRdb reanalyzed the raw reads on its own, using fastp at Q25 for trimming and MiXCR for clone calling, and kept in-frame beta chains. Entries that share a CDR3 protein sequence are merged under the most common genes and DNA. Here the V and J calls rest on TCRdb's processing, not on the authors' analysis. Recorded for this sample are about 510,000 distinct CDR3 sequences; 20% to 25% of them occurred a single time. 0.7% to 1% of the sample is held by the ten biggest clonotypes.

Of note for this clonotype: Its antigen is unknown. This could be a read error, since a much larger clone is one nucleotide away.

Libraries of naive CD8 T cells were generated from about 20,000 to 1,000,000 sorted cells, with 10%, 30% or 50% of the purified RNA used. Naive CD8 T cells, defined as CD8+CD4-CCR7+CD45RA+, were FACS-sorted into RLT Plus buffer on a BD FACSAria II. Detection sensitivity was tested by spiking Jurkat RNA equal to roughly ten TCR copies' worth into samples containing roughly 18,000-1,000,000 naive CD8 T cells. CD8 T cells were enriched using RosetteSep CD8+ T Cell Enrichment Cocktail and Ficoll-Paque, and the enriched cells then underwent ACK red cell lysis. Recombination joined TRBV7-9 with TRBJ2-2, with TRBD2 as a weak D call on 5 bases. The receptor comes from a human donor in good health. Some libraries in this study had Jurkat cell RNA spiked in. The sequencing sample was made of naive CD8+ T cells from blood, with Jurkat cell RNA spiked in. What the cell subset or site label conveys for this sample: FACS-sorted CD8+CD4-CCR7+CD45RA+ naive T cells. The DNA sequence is TGTGCCTCCTCCCCCCAGGAGCGGACCACCGGGGAGCTGTTTTTT. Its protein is CASSPQERTTGELFF.